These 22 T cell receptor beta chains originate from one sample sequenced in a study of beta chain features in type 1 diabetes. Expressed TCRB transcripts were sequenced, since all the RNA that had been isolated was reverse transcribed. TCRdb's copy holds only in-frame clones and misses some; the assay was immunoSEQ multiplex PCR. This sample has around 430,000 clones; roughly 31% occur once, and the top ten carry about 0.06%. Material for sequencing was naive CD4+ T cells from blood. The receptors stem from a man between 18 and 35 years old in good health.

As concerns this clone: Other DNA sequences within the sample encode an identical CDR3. The CDR3 DNA reads TGTGCCAGCTCATCCCAAGAGACCCAGTACTTC. It translates to CASSSQETQYF. The gene calls are TRBV18 and TRBJ2-5; D is ambiguous. V lost 5 bases and J lost 1, with 2 bases in between. The CDR3 length is 11 residues. Germline CDR1 reads KGHSH; CDR2 reads LQKENI.

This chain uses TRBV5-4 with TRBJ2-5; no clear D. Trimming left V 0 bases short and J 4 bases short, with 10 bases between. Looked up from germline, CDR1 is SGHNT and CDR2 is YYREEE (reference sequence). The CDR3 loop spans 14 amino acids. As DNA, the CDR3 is TGTGCCAGCAGCTTGGCGAAGATGATAGAGACCCAGTACTTC. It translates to CASSLAKMIETQYF.

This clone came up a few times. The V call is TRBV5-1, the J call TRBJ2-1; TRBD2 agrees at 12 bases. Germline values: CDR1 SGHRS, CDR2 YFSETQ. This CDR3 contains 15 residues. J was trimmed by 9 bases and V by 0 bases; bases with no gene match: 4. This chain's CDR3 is CASSLGLAGVFEQFF. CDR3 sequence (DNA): TGCGCCAGCAGCTTGGGACTAGCGGGAGTATTTGAGCAGTTCTTC.

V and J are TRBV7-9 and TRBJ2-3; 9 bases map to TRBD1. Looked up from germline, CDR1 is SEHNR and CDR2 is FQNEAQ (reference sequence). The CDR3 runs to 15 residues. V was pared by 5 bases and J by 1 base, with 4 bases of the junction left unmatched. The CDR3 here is CASSPRTGGTDTQYF. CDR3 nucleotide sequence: TGTGCCAGCAGCCCCAGGACAGGGGGCACAGATACGCAGTATTTT. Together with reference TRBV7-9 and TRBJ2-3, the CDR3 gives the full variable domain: DTGVSQNPRHKITKRGQNVTFRCDPISEHNRLYWYRQTLGQGPEFLTYFQNEAQLEKSRLLSDRFSAERPKGSFSTLEIQRTEQGDSAMYLCASSPRTGGTDTQYFGPGTRLTVL.

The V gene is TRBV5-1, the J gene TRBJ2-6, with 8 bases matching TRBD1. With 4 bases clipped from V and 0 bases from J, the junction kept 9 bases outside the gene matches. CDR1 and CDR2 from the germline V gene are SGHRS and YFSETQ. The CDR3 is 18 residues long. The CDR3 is CASSPLTGEGSGANVLTF. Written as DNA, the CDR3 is TGCGCCAGCAGCCCTCTGACAGGGGAAGGCTCTGGGGCCAACGTCCTGACTTTC.

This chain's CDR3 is CASSQPTGVAKNIQYF. The CDR3 DNA reads TGCGCCAGCAGCCAACCTACAGGCGTAGCCAAAAACATTCAGTACTTC. J is TRBJ2-4 and V is TRBV4-1, with a tentative D call TRBD1 (5 bases). V was shortened by 2 bases and J by 0 bases, with 11 bases between the two germline ends. The CDR3 has 16 residues. CDR1 is MGHRA and CDR2 is YSYEKL in the germline V gene.

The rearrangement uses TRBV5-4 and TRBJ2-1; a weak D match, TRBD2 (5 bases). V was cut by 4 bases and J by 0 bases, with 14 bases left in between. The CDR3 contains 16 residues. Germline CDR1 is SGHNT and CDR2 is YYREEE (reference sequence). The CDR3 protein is CASSLRGLSSYNEQFF. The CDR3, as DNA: TGTGCCAGCAGCCTCCGAGGACTCAGCTCCTACAATGAGCAGTTCTTC. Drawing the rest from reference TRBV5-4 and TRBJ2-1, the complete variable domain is ETGVTQSPTHLIKTRGQQVTLRCSSQSGHNTVSWYQQALGQGPQFIFQYYREEENGRGNFPPRFSGLQFPNYSSELNVNALELDDSALYLCASSLRGLSSYNEQFFGPGTRLTVL.

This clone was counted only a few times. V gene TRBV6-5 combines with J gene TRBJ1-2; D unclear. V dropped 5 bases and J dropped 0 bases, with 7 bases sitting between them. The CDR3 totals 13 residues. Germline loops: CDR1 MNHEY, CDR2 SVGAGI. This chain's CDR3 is CASSMTANYGYTF. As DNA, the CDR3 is TGTGCCAGCAGTATGACTGCTAACTATGGCTACACCTTC.

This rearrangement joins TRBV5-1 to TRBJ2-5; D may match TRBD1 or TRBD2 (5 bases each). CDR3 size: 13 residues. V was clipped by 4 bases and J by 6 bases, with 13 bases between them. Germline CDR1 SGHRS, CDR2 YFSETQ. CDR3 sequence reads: CASSILGVQTQYF. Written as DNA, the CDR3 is TGCGCCAGCAGCATACTAGGGGTTCAGACCCAGTACTTC.

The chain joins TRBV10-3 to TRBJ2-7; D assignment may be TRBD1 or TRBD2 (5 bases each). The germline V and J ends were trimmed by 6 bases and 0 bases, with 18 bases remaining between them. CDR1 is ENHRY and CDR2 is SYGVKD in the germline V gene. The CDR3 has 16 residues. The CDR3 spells CAISDRNRLASYEQYF. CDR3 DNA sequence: TGTGCCATCAGCGATCGGAACAGGCTAGCCTCCTACGAGCAGTACTTC.

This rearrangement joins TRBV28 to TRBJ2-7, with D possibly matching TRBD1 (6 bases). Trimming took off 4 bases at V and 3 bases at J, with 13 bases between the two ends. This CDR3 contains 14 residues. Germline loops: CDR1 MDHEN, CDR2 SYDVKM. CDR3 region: CASSSPGTFYEQYF. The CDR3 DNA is TGTGCCAGCAGTTCCCCCGGGACATTCTACGAGCAGTACTTC.

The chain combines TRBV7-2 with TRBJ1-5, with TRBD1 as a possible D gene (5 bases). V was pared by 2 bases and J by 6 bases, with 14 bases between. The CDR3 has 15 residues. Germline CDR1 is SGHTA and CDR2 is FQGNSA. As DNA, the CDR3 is TGTGCCAGCAGCTTACAGGTCCAGGGTCTTCAGCCCCAGCATTTT. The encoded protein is CASSLQVQGLQPQHF.

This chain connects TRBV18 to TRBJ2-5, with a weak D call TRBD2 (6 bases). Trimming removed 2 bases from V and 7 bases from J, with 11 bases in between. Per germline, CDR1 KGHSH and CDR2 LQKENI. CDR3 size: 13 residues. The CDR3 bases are TGTGCCAGCTCACCATTCGGGAGTGGGACCCAGTACTTC. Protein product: CASSPFGSGTQYF.

The CDR3 loop reads CASSYSGDRNEQFF. The CDR3 bases are TGTGCCAGCAGTTACTCAGGGGACAGGAATGAGCAGTTCTTC. V is TRBV6-5 and J is TRBJ2-1; 8 nucleotides match TRBD1. Germline V gene sequence: CDR1 MNHEY, CDR2 SVGAGI. Germline trimming cut 0 bases from V and 7 bases from J; bases unmatched to any gene: 2. The CDR3 consists of 14 residues.

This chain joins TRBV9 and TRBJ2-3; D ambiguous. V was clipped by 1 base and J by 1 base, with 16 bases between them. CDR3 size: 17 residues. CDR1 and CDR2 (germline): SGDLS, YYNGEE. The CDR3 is CASSVTGSSFGTDTQYF. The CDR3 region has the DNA TGTGCCAGCAGCGTAACGGGCAGCTCCTTTGGCACAGATACGCAGTATTTT.

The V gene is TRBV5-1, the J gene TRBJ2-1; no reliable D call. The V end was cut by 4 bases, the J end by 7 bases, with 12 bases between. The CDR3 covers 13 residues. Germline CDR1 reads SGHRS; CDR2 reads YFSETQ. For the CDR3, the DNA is TGCGCCAGCAGCCATCTTAGTGGGAATGAGCAGTTCTTC. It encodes CASSHLSGNEQFF.

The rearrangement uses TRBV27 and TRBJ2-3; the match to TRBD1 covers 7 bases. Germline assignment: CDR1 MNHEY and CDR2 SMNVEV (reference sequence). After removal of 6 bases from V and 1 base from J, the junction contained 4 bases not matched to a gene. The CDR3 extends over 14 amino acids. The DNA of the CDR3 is TGTGCCAGCAGCCCGACAGGGCGCACAGATACGCAGTATTTT. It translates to CASSPTGRTDTQYF.

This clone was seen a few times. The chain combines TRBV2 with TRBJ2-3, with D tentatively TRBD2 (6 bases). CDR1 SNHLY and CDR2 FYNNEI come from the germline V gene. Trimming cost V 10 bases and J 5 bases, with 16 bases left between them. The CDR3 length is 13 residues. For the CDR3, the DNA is TGTGCCACCCCGCTGGCGGGGATAGATACGCAGTATTTT. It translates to CATPLAGIDTQYF. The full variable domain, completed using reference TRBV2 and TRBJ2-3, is EPEVTQTPSHQVTQMGQEVILRCVPISNHLYFYWYRQILGQKVEFLVSFYNNEISEKSEIFDDQFSVERPDGSNFTLKIRSTKLEDSAMYFCATPLAGIDTQYFGPGTRLTVL.

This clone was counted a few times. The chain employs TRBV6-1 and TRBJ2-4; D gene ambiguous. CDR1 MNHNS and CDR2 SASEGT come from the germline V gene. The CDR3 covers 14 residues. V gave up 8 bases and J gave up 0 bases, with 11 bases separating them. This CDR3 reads CASRPSLAKNIQYF. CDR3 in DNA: TGTGCCAGCCGACCTTCTCTAGCCAAAAACATTCAGTACTTC.

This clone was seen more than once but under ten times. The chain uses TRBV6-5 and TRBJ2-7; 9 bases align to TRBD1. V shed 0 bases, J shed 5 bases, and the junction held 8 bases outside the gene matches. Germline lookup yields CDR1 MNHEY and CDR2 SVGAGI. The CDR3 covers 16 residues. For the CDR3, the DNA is TGTGCCAGCAGTTACTCGGTGGGGACAGGGCCCAACGAGCAGTACTTC. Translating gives CASSYSVGTGPNEQYF.

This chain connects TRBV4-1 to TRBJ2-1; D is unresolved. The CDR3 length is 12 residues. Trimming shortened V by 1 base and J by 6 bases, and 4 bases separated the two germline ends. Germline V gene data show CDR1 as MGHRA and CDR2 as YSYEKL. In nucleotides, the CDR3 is TGCGCCAGCAGCCAAGTTCTCAATGAGCAGTTCTTC. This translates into CASSQVLNEQFF.

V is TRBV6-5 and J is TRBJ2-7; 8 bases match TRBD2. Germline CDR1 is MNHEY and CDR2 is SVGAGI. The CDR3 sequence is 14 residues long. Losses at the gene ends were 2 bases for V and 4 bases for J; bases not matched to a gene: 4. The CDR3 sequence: CASSYPGGQYEQYF. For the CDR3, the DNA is TGTGCCAGCAGTTACCCGGGAGGGCAGTACGAGCAGTACTTC.